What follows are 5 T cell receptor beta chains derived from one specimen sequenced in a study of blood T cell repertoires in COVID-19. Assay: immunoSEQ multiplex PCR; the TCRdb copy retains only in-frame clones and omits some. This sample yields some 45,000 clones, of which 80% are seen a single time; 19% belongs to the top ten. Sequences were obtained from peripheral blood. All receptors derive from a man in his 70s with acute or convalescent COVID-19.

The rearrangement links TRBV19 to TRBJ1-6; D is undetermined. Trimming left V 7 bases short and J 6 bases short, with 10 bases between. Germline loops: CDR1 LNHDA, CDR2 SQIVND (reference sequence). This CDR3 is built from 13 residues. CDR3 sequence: CASTRGPNSPLHF. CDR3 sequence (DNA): TGTGCCAGTACCCGCGGCCCTAATTCACCCCTCCACTTT.

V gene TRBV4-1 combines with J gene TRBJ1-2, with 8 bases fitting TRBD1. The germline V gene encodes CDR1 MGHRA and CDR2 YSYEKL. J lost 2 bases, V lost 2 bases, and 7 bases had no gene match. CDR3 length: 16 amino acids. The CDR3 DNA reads TGCGCCAGCAGCCAACTGACAGGGGAGGACAACTATGGCTACACCTTC. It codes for CASSQLTGEDNYGYTF.

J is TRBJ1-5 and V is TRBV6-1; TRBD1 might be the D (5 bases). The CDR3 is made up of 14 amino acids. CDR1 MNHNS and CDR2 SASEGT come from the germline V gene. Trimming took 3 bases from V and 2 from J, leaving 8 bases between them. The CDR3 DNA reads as TGTGCCAGCAGTGACAGGGTCGGCAATCAGCCCCAGCATTTT. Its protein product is CASSDRVGNQPQHF.

The CDR3 spells CASSSDVTRGYTF. CDR3 in DNA: TGTGCCAGCAGCTCGGACGTTACTAGGGGCTACACCTTC. The chain links TRBV5-6 to TRBJ1-2; D not resolved. V gave up 3 bases and J gave up 8 bases, with 14 bases separating them. CDR1 is SGHDT, CDR2 YYEEEE, per germline. The CDR3 spans 13 residues. The whole variable domain, filled in from reference TRBV5-6 and TRBJ1-2, reads DAGVTQSPTHLIKTRGQQVTLRCSPKSGHDTVSWYQQALGQGPQFIFQYYEEEERQRGNFPDRFSGHQFPNYSSELNVNALLLGDSALYLCASSSDVTRGYTFGSGTRLTVV.

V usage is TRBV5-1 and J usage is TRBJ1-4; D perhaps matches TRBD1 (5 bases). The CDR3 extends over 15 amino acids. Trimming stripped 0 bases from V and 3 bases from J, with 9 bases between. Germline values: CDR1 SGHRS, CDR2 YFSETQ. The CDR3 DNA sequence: TGCGCCAGCAGCTTGGGCTCGGGGGCTAATGAAAAACTGTTTTTT. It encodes CASSLGSGANEKLFF. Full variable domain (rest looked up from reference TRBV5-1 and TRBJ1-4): KAGVTQTPRYLIKTRGQQVTLSCSPISGHRSVSWYQQTPGQGLQFLFEYFSETQRNKGNFPGRFSGRQFSNSRSEMNVSTLELGDSALYLCASSLGSGANEKLFFGSGTQLSVL.